This is a list of T cell receptor beta chains from one sample in a study of shared clonotypes between healthy human individuals. Libraries were prepared by immunoSEQ multiplex PCR; TCRdb keeps only in-frame clonotypes and omits some of them. The profile shows roughly 1,100,000 clones, roughly 70% of them singletons. Material: memory CD4+ T cells sorted from blood. The source is a man aged 18 to 30 in good health. Both conserved end residues are part of each CDR3. The order of the fields is J gene, V gene, CDR3 protein.

j_gene: TRBJ1-2; v_gene: TRBV5-1; CDR3aa: CASSLLGGEGYGYTF
j_gene: TRBJ1-2; v_gene: TRBV6-5; CDR3aa: CASSSGGADYGYTF
j_gene: TRBJ1-4; v_gene: TRBV18; CDR3aa: CASSPPLGGNEKLFF
j_gene: TRBJ1-3; v_gene: TRBV9; CDR3aa: CASSVGGTGNTIYF
j_gene: TRBJ2-5; v_gene: TRBV27; CDR3aa: CASSVGDSRLGTQYF
j_gene: TRBJ1-2; v_gene: TRBV6-1; CDR3aa: CASSDLGQRINYGYTF
j_gene: TRBJ1-1; v_gene: TRBV5-1; CDR3aa: CASSLLNTEAFF
j_gene: TRBJ1-2; v_gene: TRBV4-3; CDR3aa: CASSQGVGVTGGYTF
j_gene: TRBJ2-3; v_gene: TRBV5-1; CDR3aa: CASTLGTSTSTDTQYF
j_gene: TRBJ2-5; v_gene: TRBV5-5; CDR3aa: CASSRVEETQYF
j_gene: TRBJ2-1; v_gene: TRBV10-2; CDR3aa: CASSEPRGGASYNEQFF
j_gene: TRBJ2-3; v_gene: TRBV19; CDR3aa: CASSIGGLSTDTQYF
j_gene: TRBJ1-3; v_gene: TRBV7-8; CDR3aa: CASSERGVYTIYF
j_gene: TRBJ1-1; v_gene: TRBV5-1; CDR3aa: CASSFISQTETEAFF
j_gene: TRBJ2-6; v_gene: TRBV2; CDR3aa: CASSKESSGANVLTF
j_gene: TRBJ2-3; v_gene: TRBV5-1; CDR3aa: CASSGTGGADTQYF
j_gene: TRBJ1-1; v_gene: TRBV19; CDR3aa: CASSKSRGTEAFF
j_gene: TRBJ1-1; v_gene: TRBV6-5; CDR3aa: CASSRTVRGTEAFF
j_gene: TRBJ1-5; v_gene: TRBV28; CDR3aa: CASSLGGKGSNQPQHF
j_gene: TRBJ1-3; v_gene: TRBV5-6; CDR3aa: CASSRPEGGNTIYF
j_gene: TRBJ2-2; v_gene: TRBV4-3; CDR3aa: CASSPIGTANTGELFF
j_gene: TRBJ1-5; v_gene: TRBV5-8; CDR3aa: CASSFDLGTGNQPQHF
j_gene: TRBJ1-6; v_gene: TRBV7-2; CDR3aa: CASSPPNSPLHF
j_gene: TRBJ1-5; v_gene: TRBV19; CDR3aa: CASSRILKIQPQHF
j_gene: TRBJ2-7; v_gene: TRBV7-9; CDR3aa: CASSSGWVSYEQYF
j_gene: TRBJ2-3; v_gene: TRBV5-1; CDR3aa: CASSVTSGGGTDTQYF
j_gene: TRBJ1-2; v_gene: TRBV29-1; CDR3aa: CSVDRRQGMDGYTF
j_gene: TRBJ2-1; v_gene: TRBV7-3; CDR3aa: CASSLHREREQFF
j_gene: TRBJ1-2; v_gene: TRBV6-6; CDR3aa: CASSYSRKGYGYTF
j_gene: TRBJ1-2; v_gene: TRBV6-5; CDR3aa: CASRPRTGLGYGYTF
j_gene: TRBJ1-3; v_gene: TRBV30; CDR3aa: CAWTQGAGNTIYF
j_gene: TRBJ2-2; v_gene: TRBV19; CDR3aa: CASSPNQSGTGKTGELFF
j_gene: TRBJ1-2; v_gene: TRBV14; CDR3aa: CASSQDARVGYTF
j_gene: TRBJ2-5; v_gene: TRBV19; CDR3aa: CASRMVGGTETQYF
j_gene: TRBJ1-1; v_gene: TRBV11-2; CDR3aa: CASRDLNTEAFF